This TCR beta chain comes out of a study of T cells in women clearing cervical HPV infection. Study summary: Donors had HPV16-related CIN3 or worse; 2 had invasive cancer. Blood came at first lesion visit for cases, post-clearance for controls.

Turning to this clone: Its ends do not fully match the called genes, so a read error is possible. The DNA ends 3 residues before the CDR3 does, and the rest of the CDR3 is filled in from the germline J gene.

The CDR3 consists of 14 residues. Germline V lookup: CDR1 GTSNPN, CDR2 SVGIG (reference sequence). Some clones are missing from TCRdb's copy, which holds only in-frame ones; the method was immunoSEQ multiplex PCR. Recorded here are 30,000 to 35,000 clones; the top ten clones represent 15% to 20%. All participants had a single incident cervical HPV16 infection, and prevalent HPV16 infections were excluded. The TCR sequence derives from a woman between 18 and 69 years old with a cervical HPV16 infection that either progressed to CIN3+ or cleared (not recorded which). The chain couples TRBV30 to TRBJ1-5, with 11 bases lining up with TRBD1. The sample consisted of blood buffy coat. The part of the CDR3 DNA that was read is TGTGTCTGGAGTAGGACAGGGGGCTATCAGCCC. Translated: CVWSRTGGYQP. The complete CDR3 reads CVWSRTGGYQPQHF.